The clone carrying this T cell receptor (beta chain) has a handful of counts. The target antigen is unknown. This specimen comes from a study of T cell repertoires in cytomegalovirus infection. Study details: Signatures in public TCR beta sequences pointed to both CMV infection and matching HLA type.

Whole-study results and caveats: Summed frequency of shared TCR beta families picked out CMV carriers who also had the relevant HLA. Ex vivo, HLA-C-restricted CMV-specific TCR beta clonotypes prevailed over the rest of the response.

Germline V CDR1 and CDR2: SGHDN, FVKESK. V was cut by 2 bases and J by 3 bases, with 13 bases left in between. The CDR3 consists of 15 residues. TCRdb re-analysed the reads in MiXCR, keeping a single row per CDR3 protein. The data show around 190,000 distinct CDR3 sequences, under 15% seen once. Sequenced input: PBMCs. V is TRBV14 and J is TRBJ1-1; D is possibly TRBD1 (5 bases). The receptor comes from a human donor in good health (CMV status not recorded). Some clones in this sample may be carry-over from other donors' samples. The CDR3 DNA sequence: TGTGCCAGCAGCCAATGGGGGATAGGGGACACTGAAGCTTTCTTT. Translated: CASSQWGIGDTEAFF.